The 29 T cell receptor beta chains given below trace back to one sample, sequenced in a study of regulatory T cells in long-lasting Graves disease. Time point denoted: newly diagnosed GD, antithyroid drugs for less than 3 months. With RNA extracted from PBMCs as input, the TCR library was made. To make TCR beta libraries, researchers used iRepertoire HTBI primers and Arm-PCR of CDR3 regions. One entry per CDR3 protein results from TCRdb running MiXCR on the multiplex PCR reads. The data show roughly 350,000 distinct CDR3 sequences, around 17% seen once. These records were also assigned to another study, of T cells in Graves' hyperthyroidism and ophthalmopathy.

Sequences were derived from peripheral blood mononuclear cells (PBMCs), sampled at new diagnosis, from a patient treated with antithyroid drugs. These receptors were collected from a man between 40 and 49 years old with Graves disease.

This clonotype was observed at least ten times. V and J are TRBV3-1 and TRBJ2-7; D unresolved. CDR3 length: 14 amino acids. Germline CDR1 reads LGHDT; CDR2 reads YNNKEL (reference sequence). Trimming removed 1 base at V and 6 bases at J, with 13 bases between. Written as DNA, the CDR3 is TGTGCCAGCAGCCAAGGGCTTACAACTGGCGAGCAGTACTTC. Amino acids: CASSQGLTTGEQYF.

This clonotype was counted many times. This chain uses TRBV30 with TRBJ2-3; D gene uncertain. V lost 3 bases, J lost 1 base, and 2 bases lay in between. The CDR3 has 11 residues. Germline values: CDR1 GTSNPN, CDR2 SVGIG (reference sequence). In nucleotides, the CDR3 is TGTGCCTGGAGGGGCACAGATACGCAGTATTTT. Amino acids: CAWRGTDTQYF.

This clonotype was recorded a few times. Written as DNA, the CDR3 is TGTGCCAGCAGCCCACCGACAGGGTACACCGGGGAGCTGTTTTTT. Translation gives CASSPPTGYTGELFF. V is TRBV7-2 and J is TRBJ2-2, with 7 positions matching TRBD1. Germline values: CDR1 SGHTA, CDR2 FQGNSA. The CDR3 is made up of 15 amino acids. J lost 3 bases, V lost 5 bases, and 6 bases had no gene match.

This clonotype was counted only a few times. A read error may be the cause here, since a much bigger clone is one base away. This sequence joins TRBV6-2 or TRBV6-3 and TRBJ2-3; D is perhaps TRBD2 (6 bases). This CDR3 comprises 17 residues. Germline values: CDR1 MNHEY, CDR2 SVGEGT. CDR3 region: CASSRDGGRIGTNTQYF. DNA for the CDR3: TGTGCCAGCAGCCGGGACGGAGGGAGGATAGGCACAAATACGCAGTATTTT.

This clonotype appeared many times. The rearrangement uses TRBV12-3 or TRBV12-4 and TRBJ2-3, with D perhaps TRBD2 (5 bases). Trimming took 4 bases from V and 6 from J, leaving 5 bases between them. The CDR3 length is 11 residues. DNA of the CDR3: TGTGCCAGCAGTTGGGAGGATACGCAGTATTTT. It is translated as CASSWEDTQYF.

In this sample, this clonotype turned up many times. This sequence joins TRBV28 and TRBJ1-5, with 7 nucleotides matching TRBD1. Germline CDR1 reads MDHEN; CDR2 reads SYDVKM. The CDR3 is made up of 14 amino acids. V shed 6 bases, J shed 4 bases, and the junction held 6 bases outside the gene matches. The CDR3 DNA sequence: TGTGCCAGCAGGCGCGGACAGGCTAATCAGCCCCAGCATTTT. Translated: CASRRGQANQPQHF.

Many counts were recorded for this clonotype. The chain joins TRBV19 to TRBJ1-1; D is uncertain. Trimming removed 5 bases at V and 0 bases at J, with 10 bases between. CDR3 length equals 14 residues. The V gene's germline CDR1 is LNHDA and CDR2 SQIVND (reference sequence). The CDR3 protein is CASSPHSLNTEAFF. CDR3 DNA sequence: TGTGCCAGTAGTCCCCACAGCTTGAACACTGAAGCTTTCTTT.

The V and J genes are TRBV5-6 and TRBJ2-3, with D perhaps TRBD1 (5 bases). Germline CDR1 and CDR2: SGHDT and YYEEEE. This CDR3 comprises 14 residues. V was clipped by 4 bases and J by 2 bases, with 11 bases between them. In DNA form, the CDR3 reads TGTGCCAGCAGCCTCAGACAGCTCACAGATACGCAGTATTTT. The encoded protein is CASSLRQLTDTQYF.

CDR3 sequence: CASSLGTGGRTEAFF. CDR3 sequence (DNA): TGCGCCAGCAGCTTGGGGACAGGGGGGAGAACTGAAGCTTTCTTT. The rearrangement joins TRBV5-1 to TRBJ1-1; 10 nucleotides line up with TRBD1. There are 15 residues in the CDR3. In germline, CDR1 is SGHRS, CDR2 YFSETQ. J lost 5 bases, V lost 0 bases, and 4 bases had no gene match.

This clonotype was counted a single time. Since a much larger clone is just one base distant, this may be a read error. V and J are TRBV11-3 and TRBJ2-5, with TRBD1 matching 7 bases. Germline V CDR1 and CDR2: SGHNT, YENEEA. The CDR3 length is 16 residues. Trimming removed 5 bases from V and 5 bases from J; junction bases left unmatched: 14. For the CDR3, the DNA is TGTGCCAGCAGCCCCAACCGGGACAGTACCTGGGAGACCCAGTACTTC. This gives the protein CASSPNRDSTWETQYF.

This clonotype was detected many times. The chain is built from TRBV3-1 and TRBJ2-1, with 8 positions matching TRBD1. Germline V CDR1 and CDR2: LGHDT, YNNKEL (reference sequence). The V segment lost 4 bases and the J segment 9 bases; nucleotides outside the gene matches: 11. This CDR3 has 15 residues. The DNA of the CDR3 is TGTGCCAGCAGCCGCGGGACAGGCACGAGTATTGAGCAGTTCTTC. Residues: CASSRGTGTSIEQFF.

This clonotype has ten or more counts. Written as DNA, the CDR3 is TGCAGTGCTAGGCCAAATGAAAAACTGTTTTTT. It is translated as CSARPNEKLFF. This chain connects TRBV20-1 to TRBJ1-4; no clear D gene. The CDR3 consists of 11 residues. The ends were cut back, 3 bases at V and 5 bases at J, with 4 bases in the middle. The germline CDR1 and CDR2 sequences are DFQATT and SNEGSKA (reference sequence).

This clonotype was counted a few times. A much larger clone lies a single base off, so this may be a read error. V gene TRBV11-2 combines with J gene TRBJ2-1; D unclear. Trimming removed 6 bases from V and 12 bases from J, with 15 bases in between. The CDR3 runs 12 residues. CDR1 and CDR2 from the germline V gene are SGHAT and FQNNGV. The CDR3: CASRLPPVGQFF. For the CDR3, the DNA is TGTGCCAGCAGGTTACCGCCGGTGGGGCAGTTCTTC.

This clonotype has at least ten counts. The chain couples TRBV20-1 to TRBJ2-1; a possible D gene is TRBD1 (6 bases). The germline V gene has CDR1 DFQATT and CDR2 SNEGSKA (reference sequence). CDR3 length: 15 residues. Trimming removed 6 bases at V and 0 bases at J, with 15 bases between. The DNA of the CDR3 is TGCAGTGCCCTGGACAGCTTGAGCTCCTACAATGAGCAGTTCTTC. The encoded protein is CSALDSLSSYNEQFF.

The chain carries TRBV27 and TRBJ2-3; D is unresolved. Trimming pared 5 bases from V and 2 bases from J, leaving 17 bases between. Per the germline V gene, CDR1 is MNHEY and CDR2 is SMNVEV (reference sequence). The CDR3 spans 16 residues. The CDR3 coding sequence is TGTGCCAGCAGTCCGTTATCTGTAGGCAACACAGATACGCAGTATTTT. Protein: CASSPLSVGNTDTQYF.

This clonotype came up many times. V usage is TRBV7-2 and J usage is TRBJ1-6, with unresolved D. The CDR3 extends over 16 amino acids. V was trimmed by 5 bases and J by 5 bases, leaving 16 bases between them. Germline V lookup: CDR1 SGHTA, CDR2 FQGNSA. The CDR3 nucleotides read TGTGCCAGCAGCGACGCAGGACCTATCAATAATTCACCCCTCCACTTT. Its protein product is CASSDAGPINNSPLHF. Together with reference TRBV7-2 and TRBJ1-6, the CDR3 gives the full variable domain: GAGVSQSPSNKVTEKGKDVELRCDPISGHTALYWYRQSLGQGLEFLIYFQGNSAPDKSGLPSDRFSAERTGGSVSTLTIQRTQQEDSAVYLCASSDAGPINNSPLHFGNGTRLTVT.

Remarks on this clonotype: A read error is likely here: a far larger clone is one base away. The chain uses TRBV6-4 and TRBJ1-5, with D possibly TRBD1 on 5 matching bases. The CDR3 spans 14 residues. Per the germline V gene, CDR1 is MRHNA and CDR2 is SNTAGT. CDR3 DNA: TGTGCCAGCAGGGACTGGGGCGTCCGCCAGCCCCAGCATTTT. It encodes CASRDWGVRQPQHF.

In its sample, this clonotype was seen many times. The V and J genes are TRBV29-1 and TRBJ2-1, with D maybe TRBD2 (6 bases). The V gene lost 3 bases and the J gene lost 0 bases, with 9 bases spanning the gap. The CDR3 runs 14 residues. From germline, CDR1 is SQVTM and CDR2 ANQGSEA. The chain's CDR3 is CSVDGGSSYNEQFF. The DNA for the CDR3 is TGCAGCGTTGACGGGGGTAGCTCCTACAATGAGCAGTTCTTC.

There are many counts of this clonotype. The chain joins TRBV6-1 to TRBJ2-5, with no clear D. CDR3 length: 16 amino acids. V lost 6 bases to trimming and J lost 0 bases, with 17 bases between them. In germline, CDR1 is MNHNS, CDR2 SASEGT. The CDR3 region has the DNA TGTGCCAGCAGCCGCGCAGTCTCCTCGTACCAAGAGACCCAGTACTTC. Amino acids: CASSRAVSSYQETQYF.

This clonotype has a count of ten or more. The J gene is TRBJ1-1, the V gene TRBV7-2; D not certain. V gave up 3 bases and J gave up 4 bases, with 9 bases separating them. Germline V lookup: CDR1 SGHTA, CDR2 FQGNSA. The CDR3 is made up of 13 amino acids. CDR3 protein: CASSFRALTEAFF. For the CDR3, the DNA is TGTGCCAGCAGCTTCCGGGCCCTCACTGAAGCTTTCTTT.

This chain joins TRBV4-1 and TRBJ1-5; 7 nucleotides agree with TRBD1. CDR3 length equals 16 residues. Germline values: CDR1 MGHRA, CDR2 YSYEKL. After removal of 1 base from V and 3 bases from J, the junction contained 6 bases not matched to a gene. The CDR3 is CASSQAETGNNQPQHF. CDR3 coding DNA: TGCGCCAGCAGCCAAGCGGAGACAGGGAACAATCAGCCCCAGCATTTT.

At least ten counts were recorded for this clonotype. The chain employs TRBV18 and TRBJ2-1; 8 positions agree with TRBD2. From germline, CDR1 is KGHSH and CDR2 LQKENI. The CDR3 extends over 15 amino acids. V was pared by 2 bases and J by 5 bases, with 5 bases of the junction left unmatched. The CDR3 region is CASSPNPGGDNEQFF. In nucleotides, the CDR3 is TGTGCCAGCTCACCAAATCCCGGGGGGGACAATGAGCAGTTCTTC.

The gene calls are TRBV7-9 and TRBJ2-4; D is perhaps TRBD1 or TRBD2 (6 bases each). CDR1 is SEHNR, CDR2 FQNEAQ, per germline (reference sequence). V lost 5 bases and J 0 bases, leaving 14 bases between the germline ends. The CDR3 has 16 amino acids. The CDR3 region has the DNA TGTGCCAGCAGCGATTTTCGGGGGCTAGCCAAAAACATTCAGTACTTC. It translates to CASSDFRGLAKNIQYF.

There are many counts of this clonotype. The chain employs TRBV9 and TRBJ1-1; D is ambiguous. CDR3 length equals 15 residues. V lost 2 bases to trimming and J lost 3 bases, with 14 bases between them. Germline CDR1 and CDR2: SGDLS and YYNGEE. CDR3 in DNA: TGTGCCAGCAGCGTTGGGCAGGCGGGGTACACTGAAGCTTTCTTT. Protein: CASSVGQAGYTEAFF.

In this sample, this clonotype turned up many times. This chain connects TRBV5-5 to TRBJ1-5; 8 bases line up with TRBD1. CDR3 length: 15 residues. The germline CDR1 and CDR2 sequences are SGHKS and YYEKEE (reference sequence). Trimming removed 0 bases from V and 7 bases from J; junction bases left unmatched: 6. CDR3 sequence: CASSLEQGARQPQHF. CDR3 nucleotide sequence: TGTGCCAGCAGCTTGGAGCAGGGGGCTCGACAGCCCCAGCATTTT.

This clonotype was found a few times. The chain uses TRBV14 and TRBJ2-4; D gene uncertain. This CDR3 region has 14 residues. V lost 2 bases to trimming and J lost 6 bases, with 11 bases between them. Germline assignment: CDR1 SGHDN and CDR2 FVKESK. The CDR3 reads CASSQSSRRNIQYF. CDR3 nucleotides: TGTGCCAGCAGCCAATCGTCCCGACGAAACATTCAGTACTTC.

Of note for this clonotype: A clone one base away is much larger, so this may be a read error. The DNA is omitted, as the CDR3 cannot be located on it reliably, and the CDR3 follows TCRdb's listing. The V call is TRBV10-3, the J call TRBJ2-7; the listed D gene, TRBD1, was not tested against the DNA. The CDR3 region is 16 residues in length, termini included. Germline V CDR1 and CDR2: ENHRY, SYGVKD. CDR3 amino acids: CAIGVDSGQGLYEQYF.

Only a few counts were recorded for this clonotype. The J gene is TRBJ2-7, the V gene TRBV10-3; 9 bases fit TRBD1. The junction had 5 bases not matched to a gene; V was cut back by 5 bases and J by 6 bases. This CDR3 spans 13 amino acids. Germline CDR1 is ENHRY and CDR2 is SYGVKD. The CDR3 region has the DNA TGTGCCATCAGTACACAGGGGGCCTCCGAGCAGTACTTC. It encodes CAISTQGASEQYF.

A few counts support this clonotype. J is TRBJ2-7 and V is TRBV4-2; 11 bases align to TRBD2. The germline V gene has CDR1 LGHNA and CDR2 YNFKEQ. The length of the CDR3 is 16 residues. Losses at the gene ends were 0 bases for V and 3 bases for J; bases not matched to a gene: 4. As DNA, the CDR3 is TGTGCCAGCAGCCAAGATGTAGCGGGGGGGCTCTACGAGCAGTACTTC. Translating it yields CASSQDVAGGLYEQYF.